These 22 T cell receptor beta chains came from one sample sequenced in a study of blood T cells in healthy people across ages. Combining a sample-barcoded 5' primer with a J-beta primer mix, a second PCR ran for 7 to 11 cycles. TCRdb passed the 5' RACE reads through MiXCR, listing each CDR3 protein once. The sample contains roughly 500,000 distinct CDR3 sequences, roughly a quarter of which appear only once. The sample was blood. All receptors derive from a woman in her 70s in good health.

This clonotype occurred a few times. The genes are TRBV4-3 and TRBJ2-1; D not certain. Trimming removed 0 bases from V and 0 bases from J, with 12 bases in between. Germline CDR1 reads LGHNA; CDR2 reads YSLEER. This CDR3 has 17 residues. The CDR3 loop reads CASSQEVELSSYNEQFF. The DNA for the CDR3 is TGCGCCAGCAGCCAAGAGGTAGAGTTGAGCTCCTACAATGAGCAGTTCTTC.

This clonotype has more than one count but fewer than ten. The chain recombines TRBV6-1 with TRBJ1-4; weak D call: TRBD1 (5 bases). The CDR3 contains 15 residues. V dropped 3 bases and J dropped 10 bases, with 18 bases sitting between them. Germline loops: CDR1 MNHNS, CDR2 SASEGT. The CDR3 region is CASSDNLAGKRKLFF. The CDR3 DNA sequence: TGTGCCAGCAGTGATAACTTGGCAGGGAAACGAAAACTGTTTTTT.

The chain carries TRBV6-2 or TRBV6-3 and TRBJ2-5; D might be TRBD1 (6 bases). The last part of the DNA fits TRBJ2-7 better; the J call may be wrong. This CDR3 has 13 amino acids. From germline, CDR1 is MNHEY and CDR2 SVGEGT. The CDR3 DNA follows: TGTGCCAGCCGCCCGACAGGACGGGGCGAGCAGTACTTC. This codes for CASRPTGRGEQYF.

V is TRBV20-1 and J is TRBJ2-7; 10 bases map to TRBD2. J gave up 1 base and V 5 bases, and 5 bases lay outside the gene matches. There are 14 residues in the CDR3. Germline V gives CDR1 DFQATT, CDR2 SNEGSKA (reference sequence). The CDR3 loop reads CSADLAGASYEQYF. In DNA form, the CDR3 reads TGCAGTGCTGACCTAGCGGGAGCATCCTACGAGCAGTACTTC.

This clonotype was seen a few times. The genes are TRBV12-3 or TRBV12-4 and TRBJ1-2; D is unresolved. Trimming removed 6 bases from V and 8 bases from J, with 10 bases in between. The CDR3 has 11 residues. This chain's CDR3 is CASRQASGYTF. CDR3 in DNA: TGTGCCAGCAGGCAGGCCAGCGGCTACACCTTC.

The V and J genes are TRBV21-1 and TRBJ2-5; TRBD1 is the table's D call, not checked against the DNA. TRBV21-1 is deemed a pseudogene. This CDR3 spans 14 amino acids. The DNA for the CDR3 is TGTGCCAGCAGCAAAGGGGGCTTAGAAGAGACCCAGTACTTC. Translation gives CASSKGGLEETQYF.

This clonotype was counted only a few times. This chain links TRBV10-3 with TRBJ1-1, with TRBD1 identical over 8 bases. The CDR3 totals 15 residues. The germline CDR1 and CDR2 sequences are ENHRY and SYGVKD. V trimming: 5 bases; J trimming: 1 base; junction bases outside the gene matches: 6. CDR3 nucleotides: TGTGCCATCAGTCCTGAGGGACAGGCGAACACTGAAGCTTTCTTT. Its protein is CAISPEGQANTEAFF.

This sequence joins TRBV7-9 and TRBJ2-1; TRBD1 matches 11 bases. The CDR3 covers 14 residues. CDR1 SEHNR and CDR2 FQNEAQ come from the germline V gene (reference sequence). The trim removed 5 bases at V and 7 bases at J, leaving 4 bases unmatched. DNA of the CDR3: TGTGCCAGCAGCCGGGACAGGGGGTTGAATGAGCAGTTCTTC. As protein: CASSRDRGLNEQFF.

The chain employs TRBV7-9 and TRBJ2-3; 10 bases align to TRBD2. The V gene's germline CDR1 is SEHNR and CDR2 FQNEAQ (reference sequence). CDR3 length: 18 amino acids. Losses at the gene ends were 5 bases for V and 0 bases for J; bases not matched to a gene: 11. Here the CDR3 DNA reads TGTGCCAGCAGCGCTCGGTTGACTAGCGGGTTTAGCACAGATACGCAGTATTTT. It encodes CASSARLTSGFSTDTQYF.

The chain carries TRBV7-2 and TRBJ2-5, with 9 bases that match TRBD1. There are 16 residues in the CDR3. Germline CDR1 SGHTA, CDR2 FQGNSA. The junction had 7 bases not matched to a gene; V was cut back by 3 bases and J by 2 bases. For the CDR3, the DNA is TGTGCCAGCAGCTTTCGGCATGGGACAGGGCAAGAGACCCAGTACTTC. Its protein is CASSFRHGTGQETQYF.

Only a few counts were recorded for this clonotype. The V gene is TRBV18, the J gene TRBJ2-5, with 9 positions matching TRBD1. V lost 3 bases, J lost 4 bases, and 6 bases stayed unmatched. Germline V gene data show CDR1 as KGHSH and CDR2 as LQKENI. There are 15 residues in the CDR3. As DNA, the CDR3 is TGTGCCAGCTCACCCAACAGGGGGCTAACAGAGACCCAGTACTTC. Its translation: CASSPNRGLTETQYF.

This chain uses TRBV7-8 with TRBJ1-2, with 8 bases identical to TRBD1. Germline CDR1 is SGHVS and CDR2 is FQNEAQ. This CDR3 has 16 amino acids. Losses at the gene ends were 5 bases for V and 0 bases for J; bases not matched to a gene: 8. CDR3 sequence: CASSIRQGSTNYGYTF. As DNA, the CDR3 is TGTGCCAGCAGCATAAGACAGGGGAGTACTAACTATGGCTACACCTTC.

This clonotype has more than one count but fewer than ten. DNA for the CDR3: TGCGCCAGCAGCCAATTTATGAACACTGAAGCTTTCTTT. Amino acid sequence: CASSQFMNTEAFF. The chain is built from TRBV4-3 and TRBJ1-1; D gene uncertain. V was trimmed by 2 bases and J by 0 bases, leaving 4 bases between them. The CDR3 covers 13 residues. The germline V gene encodes CDR1 LGHNA and CDR2 YSLEER.

Notes on this clonotype: At one of its ends the junction is not consistent with the germline gene, which may arise from a read error. The rearrangement joins TRBV5-1 to TRBJ2-3; the D gene is possibly TRBD2 (6 bases). CDR1 is SGHRS and CDR2 is YFSETQ in the germline V gene. This CDR3 is 15 amino acids long. In nucleotides, the CDR3 is TGCGCCAGCAGCTTGGGGCGGGGCAGCACAGATAAGCAGTATTTT. This encodes CASSLGRGSTDKQYF.

This clonotype was found a few times. The CDR3 sequence: CSVDVSSVNTEAFF. DNA for the CDR3: TGCAGCGTTGACGTGTCCAGCGTGAACACTGAAGCTTTCTTT. The V gene is TRBV29-1, the J gene TRBJ1-1; D is unresolved. Germline lookup yields CDR1 SQVTM and CDR2 ANQGSEA. The CDR3 contains 14 residues. V shed 3 bases and J shed 0 bases, with 11 bases lying between them.

This clonotype was seen a handful of times. The rearrangement joins TRBV7-2 to TRBJ2-2; D possibly uses TRBD1 or TRBD2 (5 bases each). This CDR3 comprises 15 residues. Trimming cost V 2 bases and J 5 bases, with 12 bases left between them. Germline lookup yields CDR1 SGHTA and CDR2 FQGNSA. The CDR3 DNA follows: TGTGCCAGCAGCTTAATCGGGGCTCCGACCGGGGAGCTGTTTTTT. Residues: CASSLIGAPTGELFF.

This clonotype has a handful of counts. The chain combines TRBV20-1 with TRBJ2-5, with 12 bases fitting TRBD1. With 6 bases clipped from V and 7 bases from J, the junction kept 12 bases outside the gene matches. The CDR3 is 15 residues long. CDR1 DFQATT and CDR2 SNEGSKA come from the germline V gene (reference sequence). This CDR3 is CSAQPGQGAWGTQYF. CDR3 in DNA: TGCAGTGCCCAACCGGGACAGGGGGCCTGGGGGACCCAGTACTTC.

Here the CDR3 reads CASSLGAGGANTGELFF. CDR3 DNA: TGTGCCAGCAGCTTAGGGGCGGGGGGCGCGAACACCGGGGAGCTGTTTTTT. The V and J genes are TRBV7-2 and TRBJ2-2; 8 bases are shared with TRBD2. Germline CDR1 reads SGHTA; CDR2 reads FQGNSA. V shed 1 base and J 0 bases; nucleotides not matched to a gene: 4. The CDR3 runs 17 residues.

This clonotype was counted at least ten times. V usage is TRBV29-1 and J usage is TRBJ2-1; D might be TRBD1 or TRBD2, each matching 7 bases. The germline V gene encodes CDR1 SQVTM and CDR2 ANQGSEA. This CDR3 is built from 12 residues. V gave up 6 bases and J gave up 9 bases, with 15 bases separating them. Here the CDR3 reads CSVRGGKGEQFF. In nucleotides, the CDR3 is TGCAGCGTCAGGGGGGGCAAAGGTGAGCAGTTCTTC.

This clonotype was found a few times. V usage is TRBV20-1 and J usage is TRBJ2-3; TRBD2 matches 11 bases. J was trimmed by 2 bases and V by 5 bases; bases with no gene match: 6. CDR1 is DFQATT and CDR2 is SNEGSKA in the germline V gene (reference sequence). The CDR3 has 15 amino acids. This CDR3 is CSALLAGAFTDTQYF. In DNA, the CDR3 is TGCAGTGCTCTACTAGCGGGGGCTTTCACAGATACGCAGTATTTT.

The chain uses TRBV12-3 or TRBV12-4 and TRBJ1-6; the D gene is possibly TRBD1 (6 bases). V was clipped by 6 bases and J by 3 bases, with 15 bases between them. This CDR3 spans 16 amino acids. Here the CDR3 DNA reads TGTGCCAGCAGGACCCGACGGGGGCTCTATAATTCACCCCTCCACTTT. It is translated as CASRTRRGLYNSPLHF.

This chain connects TRBV20-1 to TRBJ2-5; D is ambiguous. The CDR3 has 15 amino acids. CDR1 and CDR2 (germline): DFQATT, SNEGSKA (reference sequence). The V end lost 2 bases, the J end lost 1 base, and 14 bases lay between the germline ends. CDR3 residues: CSARKTQLSQETQYF. Written as DNA, the CDR3 is TGCAGTGCTAGAAAGACCCAATTGAGCCAAGAGACCCAGTACTTC.